The 19 T cell receptor beta chains presented below share a single source sample, sequenced in a study of beta chain features in type 1 diabetes. Broader study findings: TCRB CDR3s from Type 1 diabetes patients were moderately but significantly shorter in all four CD4+ subsets.

cDNA synthesis used the whole RNA isolate, giving expressed TCRB sequences. Generated by immunoSEQ multiplex PCR, the TCRdb table keeps only in-frame clones and is missing some. This table has some 290,000 clones, 20% to 25% appearing once. These receptors have no known antigen. Sequencing was carried out using naive CD4+ T cells from blood. Receptor source: a woman in her 30s with type 1 diabetes.

This clone has just one count. This rearrangement joins TRBV2 to TRBJ2-6; D is ambiguous. In germline, CDR1 is SNHLY, CDR2 FYNNEI. This CDR3 is built from 16 residues. Trimming removed 2 bases from V and 0 bases from J, with 8 bases in between. The CDR3 DNA reads TGTGCCAGCAGTGAACTACCGAGCTCTGGGGCCAACGTCCTGACTTTC. It is translated as CASSELPSSGANVLTF.

The chain couples TRBV5-4 to TRBJ1-2; 7 bases map to TRBD1. This CDR3 region has 15 residues. V shed 0 bases, J shed 8 bases, and the junction held 10 bases outside the gene matches. Germline CDR1 is SGHNT and CDR2 is YYREEE (reference sequence). The CDR3 DNA reads as TGTGCCAGCAGCTTGGAGGGCAGGGGGACTGGAGGCTACACCTTC. It yields the protein CASSLEGRGTGGYTF.

The table lists this clone with a few counts. This chain links TRBV30 with TRBJ2-1, with 7 bases identical to TRBD1. The CDR3 sequence is 12 residues long. Germline CDR1 is GTSNPN and CDR2 is SVGIG (reference sequence). J was trimmed by 15 bases and V by 2 bases; bases with no gene match: 10. CDR3 coding DNA: TGTGCCTGGAGTCCCACGACAGGGTGGGCGTTCTTC. As protein: CAWSPTTGWAFF.

This clone was counted between two and nine times. This sequence joins TRBV4-1 and TRBJ1-5, with D maybe TRBD1 (6 bases). The CDR3 extends over 14 amino acids. The V end was cut by 2 bases, the J end by 4 bases, with 9 bases between. Germline CDR1 MGHRA, CDR2 YSYEKL. For the CDR3, the DNA is TGCGCCAGCAGCCAATATGGACAGAATCAGCCCCAGCATTTT. Translated: CASSQYGQNQPQHF.

This rearrangement joins TRBV7-9 to TRBJ2-7; 8 bases are shared with TRBD1. J lost 4 bases, V lost 5 bases, and 7 bases had no gene match. The CDR3 totals 14 residues. The V gene's germline CDR1 is SEHNR and CDR2 FQNEAQ (reference sequence). CDR3 DNA: TGTGCCAGCAGCGCCCCGGACAGGGATTACGAGCAGTACTTC. Translated: CASSAPDRDYEQYF.

J is TRBJ1-1 and V is TRBV7-9; 9 bases map to TRBD1. The CDR3 totals 17 residues. With 1 base clipped from V and 0 bases from J, the junction kept 6 bases outside the gene matches. Per the germline V gene, CDR1 is SEHNR and CDR2 is FQNEAQ (reference sequence). The CDR3 DNA is TGTGCCAGCAGCTTAGGTGGGACAGGGTCGATGAACACTGAAGCTTTCTTT. It translates to CASSLGGTGSMNTEAFF.

The sample holds a few counts of this clone. V is TRBV5-1 and J is TRBJ2-1; D uncertain. The germline V and J ends were trimmed by 0 bases and 2 bases, with 9 bases remaining between them. Germline V lookup: CDR1 SGHRS, CDR2 YFSETQ. This CDR3 has 15 amino acids. CDR3 in amino acids: CASSLAQNTYNEQFF. The CDR3 DNA reads as TGCGCCAGCAGCTTGGCTCAGAATACCTACAATGAGCAGTTCTTC.

The chain employs TRBV5-6 and TRBJ1-5; 9 nucleotides match TRBD1. The ends lost 4 bases at V and 4 bases at J; junction bases unmatched: 6. Germline CDR1 SGHDT, CDR2 YYEEEE. The CDR3 runs to 15 residues. This CDR3 is CASSTQTGGNQPQHF. The CDR3 DNA follows: TGTGCCAGCAGCACCCAGACAGGGGGTAATCAGCCCCAGCATTTT.

This clone was detected only a few times. This sequence joins TRBV18 and TRBJ2-3; TRBD2 matches 8 bases. Germline V gene data show CDR1 as KGHSH and CDR2 as LQKENI. CDR3 length equals 14 residues. After removal of 3 bases from V and 3 bases from J, the junction contained 2 bases not matched to a gene. This CDR3 reads CASSPGTRTDTQYF. CDR3 sequence (DNA): TGTGCCAGCTCACCGGGGACTAGGACAGATACGCAGTATTTT.

This clone was seen only a few times. The chain couples TRBV30 to TRBJ1-2; 9 bases are shared with TRBD1. This CDR3 comprises 12 residues. Germline values: CDR1 GTSNPN, CDR2 SVGIG (reference sequence). The V segment lost 5 bases and the J segment 6 bases; nucleotides outside the gene matches: 4. This CDR3 is CAWDGTGNGYTF. Here the CDR3 DNA reads TGTGCCTGGGACGGGACAGGGAATGGCTACACCTTC.

The chain joins TRBV5-1 to TRBJ2-5; TRBD2 matches 9 bases. V lost 0 bases to trimming and J lost 5 bases; unmatched junction nucleotides: 17. Germline V gene lookup returns CDR1 SGHRS and CDR2 YFSETQ. The CDR3 is 19 residues long. In DNA form, the CDR3 reads TGCGCCAGCAGCTTGGCCTTGTCGACTAGCGGACACGCGAGGGAGACCCAGTACTTC. This encodes CASSLALSTSGHARETQYF.

This clone was picked up a small number of times. The chain couples TRBV18 to TRBJ1-2, with D tentatively TRBD1 (6 bases). There are 13 residues in the CDR3. Germline CDR1 reads KGHSH; CDR2 reads LQKENI. The germline V and J ends were trimmed by 4 bases and 4 bases, with 10 bases remaining between them. CDR3: CASSRMDSYGYTF. CDR3 sequence (DNA): TGTGCCAGCTCACGAATGGACAGCTATGGCTACACCTTC.

The J gene is TRBJ2-3, the V gene TRBV2; 13 nucleotides match TRBD2. The junction had 4 bases not matched to a gene; V was cut back by 4 bases and J by 0 bases. The CDR3 has 17 amino acids. CDR1 SNHLY and CDR2 FYNNEI come from the germline V gene. In DNA form, the CDR3 reads TGTGCCAGCAGTGCGACGGGACTAGCGGGAAGCACAGATACGCAGTATTTT. Translated: CASSATGLAGSTDTQYF.

The chain combines TRBV28 with TRBJ2-3; 7 bases line up with TRBD2. The CDR3 is made up of 14 amino acids. Germline CDR1 reads MDHEN; CDR2 reads SYDVKM. Trimming took 3 bases from V and 4 from J; bases not matched to a gene: 4. The CDR3 DNA is TGTGCCAGCAGTTTGCGGGGAGGGCCAGATACGCAGTATTTT. Amino acid sequence: CASSLRGGPDTQYF. The variable domain in full, with the rest retrieved from reference TRBV28 and TRBJ2-3, is DVKVTQSSRYLVKRTGEKVFLECVQDMDHENMFWYRQDPGLGLRLIYFSYDVKMKEKGDIPEGYSVSREKKERFSLILESASTNQTSMYLCASSLRGGPDTQYFGPGTRLTVL.

This clone has a handful of counts. The chain combines TRBV7-2 with TRBJ2-5; tentatively, D is TRBD2 (6 bases). The V gene lost 5 bases and the J gene lost 0 bases, with 16 bases spanning the gap. Germline CDR1 reads SGHTA; CDR2 reads FQGNSA. The CDR3 extends over 16 amino acids. CDR3 coding DNA: TGTGCCAGCAGCCCCCGAGGAGCGGGTAACCAAGAGACCCAGTACTTC. This encodes CASSPRGAGNQETQYF.

V is TRBV7-9 and J is TRBJ2-3; TRBD2 might be the D (6 bases). This CDR3 is built from 15 residues. Germline V gives CDR1 SEHNR, CDR2 FQNEAQ (reference sequence). V was cut by 3 bases and J by 4 bases, with 14 bases left in between. In DNA form, the CDR3 reads TGTGCCAGCAGCTTCAGCGGGCGGCGGTCAGATACGCAGTATTTT. It specifies CASSFSGRRSDTQYF.

This clone was detected a few times. Here the CDR3 reads CASQRLDYNEQFF. DNA of the CDR3: TGTGCCAGCCAGCGACTCGATTACAATGAGCAGTTCTTC. The chain links TRBV28 to TRBJ2-1; D not certain. The V gene lost 8 bases and the J gene lost 4 bases, with 12 bases spanning the gap. The CDR3 is made up of 13 amino acids. Looked up from germline, CDR1 is MDHEN and CDR2 is SYDVKM.

V usage is TRBV23-1 and J usage is TRBJ2-7, with D unresolved. TRBV23-1 is reported as an ORF; its role is uncertain. The CDR3 extends over 14 amino acids. V lost 3 bases to trimming and J lost 6 bases, with 15 bases between them. The CDR3 DNA sequence: TGCGCCAGCAGTCATATTGGGCCGGTGGGCGAGCAGTACTTC. Its protein product is CASSHIGPVGEQYF.

The sample holds a few counts of this clone. The chain carries TRBV23-1 and TRBJ1-2; D gene uncertain. TRBV23-1 is sorted into the ORF group, with uncertain function. The germline V and J ends were trimmed by 4 bases and 0 bases, with 6 bases remaining between them. The CDR3 spans 13 residues. The CDR3 DNA reads as TGCGCCAGCAGTCCCGAGACTAACTATGGCTACACCTTC. As protein: CASSPETNYGYTF.